The rows below give T cell receptor beta chains drawn from one sample of a study of human T cells and chemical hapten exposure. TCRdb redid the calling of the RACE reads with MiXCR, one entry per CDR3 protein. The data show about 99,000 distinct CDR3 sequences, around 12% seen once. Sequencing was performed on whole blood, taken in connection with sensitization to the hapten diphenylcyclopropenone (DPC). The receptors stem from a woman in her forties with alopecia areata. Some clones in this sample may be carry-over from other donors' samples. The CDR3 runs from the conserved cysteine through the conserved F or W. A D gene is named only where the DNA matches it firmly. Size tells how often a clone was seen (once, few, many) or the class of an expanded clone, and some rows leave it out.

v_call: TRBV28
clone_size: .
d_call: .
j_call: TRBJ1-1
cdr3_aa: CASSLWEEAFF
cdr3_nt: TGTGCCAGCAGTTTATGGGAGGAAGCTTTCTTT

v_call: TRBV21-1
clone_size: few
d_call: .
j_call: TRBJ2-2
cdr3_aa: CASSILGLAGETNTGELFF
cdr3_nt: TGTGCCAGCAGCATTTTGGGACTAGCGGGAGAAACTAACACCGGGGAGCTGTTTTTT

v_call: TRBV6-6
clone_size: .
d_call: TRBD2
j_call: TRBJ2-7
cdr3_aa: CASSPIGTSGYSYEQYF
cdr3_nt: TGTGCCAGCAGCCCGATCGGGACTAGCGGGTACTCCTACGAGCAGTACTTC

v_call: TRBV28
clone_size: .
d_call: TRBD1
j_call: TRBJ2-7
cdr3_aa: CASTKWDRGRDF
cdr3_nt: TGTGCCAGCACCAAGTGGGACAGGGGGCGCGACTTC

v_call: TRBV29-1
clone_size: .
d_call: .
j_call: TRBJ2-6
cdr3_aa: CSVEELAGANVLTF
cdr3_nt: TGCAGCGTTGAAGAGCTAGCAGGGGCCAACGTCCTGACTTTC

v_call: TRBV12-3/TRBV12-4
clone_size: few
d_call: TRBD2
j_call: TRBJ2-1
cdr3_aa: CASSRLAAFGSSYNEQFF
cdr3_nt: TGTGCCAGCAGCCGACTAGCGGCGTTTGGTAGTTCCTACAATGAGCAGTTCTTC

v_call: TRBV7-9
clone_size: many
d_call: .
j_call: TRBJ1-3
cdr3_aa: CATHVGPTNSGNTIYF
cdr3_nt: TGTGCCACCCATGTGGGGCCGACCAACTCTGGAAACACCATATATTTT

v_call: TRBV29-1
clone_size: many
d_call: .
j_call: TRBJ2-3
cdr3_aa: CSVERVRGTDTQYF
cdr3_nt: TGCAGCGTTGAAAGGGTGCGGGGCACAGATACGCAGTATTTT

v_call: TRBV20-1
clone_size: few
d_call: .
j_call: TRBJ1-5
cdr3_aa: CSARDAGTGSSNQPQHF
cdr3_nt: TGCAGTGCTAGAGATGCGGGGACGGGTTCTAGCAATCAGCCCCAGCATTTT

v_call: TRBV19
clone_size: few
d_call: .
j_call: TRBJ1-5
cdr3_aa: CASSIIGNQPQHF
cdr3_nt: TGTGCCAGTAGTATTATTGGCAATCAGCCCCAGCATTTT

v_call: TRBV7-9
clone_size: few
d_call: .
j_call: TRBJ1-2
cdr3_aa: CASSLESPGYTF
cdr3_nt: TGTGCCAGCAGCTTAGAAAGTCCTGGCTACACCTTC

v_call: TRBV5-1
clone_size: many
d_call: .
j_call: TRBJ1-5
cdr3_aa: CASSLGEGLGNQPQHF
cdr3_nt: TGCGCCAGCAGCTTGGGCGAGGGTTTAGGCAATCAGCCCCAGCATTTT

v_call: TRBV27
clone_size: few
d_call: .
j_call: TRBJ2-2
cdr3_aa: CASSYSNTGELFF
cdr3_nt: TGTGCCAGCAGTTACTCGAACACCGGGGAGCTGTTTTTT

v_call: TRBV9
clone_size: .
d_call: TRBD1
j_call: TRBJ1-3
cdr3_aa: CASSVDRGSGNTIYF
cdr3_nt: TGTGCCAGCAGCGTTGACAGGGGCTCTGGAAACACCATATATTTT

v_call: TRBV7-6
clone_size: few
d_call: TRBD2
j_call: TRBJ2-5
cdr3_aa: CASSQGTSGLQETQYF
cdr3_nt: TGTGCCAGCAGCCAAGGGACTAGCGGACTCCAAGAGACCCAGTACTTC

v_call: TRBV4-1
clone_size: .
d_call: .
j_call: TRBJ2-3
cdr3_aa: CASSQEEVEDTQYF
cdr3_nt: TGCGCCAGCAGCCAAGAGGAGGTAGAGGATACGCAGTATTTT

v_call: TRBV6-1
clone_size: few
d_call: .
j_call: TRBJ2-7
cdr3_aa: CASSEIGEQYF
cdr3_nt: TGTGCCAGCAGTGAAATCGGTGAGCAGTACTTC

v_call: TRBV6-2/TRBV6-3
clone_size: .
d_call: .
j_call: TRBJ2-3
cdr3_aa: CASSYREPSTDTQYF
cdr3_nt: TGTGCCAGCAGTTACCGGGAACCCAGCACAGATACGCAGTATTTT

v_call: TRBV20-1
clone_size: few
d_call: .
j_call: TRBJ1-1
cdr3_aa: CSARPSGNTEAFF
cdr3_nt: TGCAGTGCTAGACCCTCCGGGAACACTGAAGCTTTCTTT

v_call: TRBV9
clone_size: .
d_call: .
j_call: TRBJ1-4
cdr3_aa: CASSAGVGEEKLFF
cdr3_nt: TGTGCCAGCAGCGCCGGGGTCGGCGAAGAAAAACTGTTTTTT

v_call: TRBV28
clone_size: few
d_call: TRBD1
j_call: TRBJ2-4
cdr3_aa: CASSVPGTGAIAKNIQYF
cdr3_nt: TGTGCCAGCAGTGTCCCCGGGACAGGGGCGATAGCCAAAAACATTCAGTACTTC

v_call: TRBV28
clone_size: .
d_call: .
j_call: TRBJ2-3
cdr3_aa: CASSSSGSDTQYF
cdr3_nt: TGTGCCAGCAGTTCGAGCGGGTCCGATACGCAGTATTTT

v_call: TRBV6-6
clone_size: .
d_call: TRBD1
j_call: TRBJ2-5
cdr3_aa: CASSYPDRRETQYF
cdr3_nt: TGTGCCAGCAGTTATCCGGACAGGAGAGAGACCCAGTACTTC